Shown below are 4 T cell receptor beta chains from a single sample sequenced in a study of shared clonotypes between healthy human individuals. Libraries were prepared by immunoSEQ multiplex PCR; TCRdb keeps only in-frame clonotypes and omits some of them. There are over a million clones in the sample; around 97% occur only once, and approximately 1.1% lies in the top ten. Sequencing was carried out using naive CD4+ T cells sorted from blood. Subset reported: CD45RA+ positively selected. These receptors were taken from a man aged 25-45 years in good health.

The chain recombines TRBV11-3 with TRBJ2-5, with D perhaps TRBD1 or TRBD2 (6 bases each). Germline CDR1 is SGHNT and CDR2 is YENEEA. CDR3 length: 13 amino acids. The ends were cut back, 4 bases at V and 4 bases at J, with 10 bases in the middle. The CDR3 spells CASSYKGGETQYF. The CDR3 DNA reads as TGTGCCAGCAGCTACAAGGGGGGAGAGACCCAGTACTTC.

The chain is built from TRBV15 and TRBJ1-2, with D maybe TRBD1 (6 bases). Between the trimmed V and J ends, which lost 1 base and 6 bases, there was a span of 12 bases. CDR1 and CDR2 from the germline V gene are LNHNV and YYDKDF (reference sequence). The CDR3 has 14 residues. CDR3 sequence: CATSRGGAGDGYTF. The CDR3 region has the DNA TGTGCCACCAGCAGAGGGGGGGCCGGAGATGGCTACACCTTC.

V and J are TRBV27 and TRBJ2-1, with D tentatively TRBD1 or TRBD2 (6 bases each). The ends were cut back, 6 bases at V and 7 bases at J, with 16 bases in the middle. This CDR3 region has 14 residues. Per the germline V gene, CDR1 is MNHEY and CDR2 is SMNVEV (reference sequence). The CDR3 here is CASRLPWGANEQFF. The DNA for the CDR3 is TGTGCCAGCAGGTTGCCGTGGGGGGCTAATGAGCAGTTCTTC.

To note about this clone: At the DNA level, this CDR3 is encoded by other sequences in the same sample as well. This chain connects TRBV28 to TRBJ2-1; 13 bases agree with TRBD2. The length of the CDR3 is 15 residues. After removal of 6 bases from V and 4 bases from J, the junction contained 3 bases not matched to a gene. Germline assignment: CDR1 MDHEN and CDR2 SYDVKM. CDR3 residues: CASSPGLAGYNEQFF. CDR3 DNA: TGTGCCAGCAGCCCGGGACTAGCGGGATACAATGAGCAGTTCTTC.